These 7 T cell receptor beta chains share one sample of origin, sequenced in a study of T-cell memory formation after mild COVID-19. One entry per CDR3 protein, called by TCRdb with MiXCR from the 5' RACE reads. Altogether about 240,000 distinct CDR3 sequences are present, roughly a tenth being singletons, with the ten largest covering roughly a fifth. Sequenced input: PBMCs or a T cell subset sorted from them (not recorded which). The source is a man aged 18 to 30 who had mild COVID-19 (a few samples of this study predate the infection). Cell type and time point are not known.

This chain connects TRBV20-1 to TRBJ2-5; 7 nucleotides line up with TRBD2. The V gene's germline CDR1 is DFQATT and CDR2 SNEGSKA (reference sequence). This CDR3 contains 13 residues. The V gene end was trimmed by 6 bases and the J gene end by 0 bases; junction bases not matched to a gene: 4. This CDR3 reads CSAPRGNQETQYF. The CDR3 DNA is TGCAGTGCGCCGCGGGGGAACCAAGAGACCCAGTACTTC.

This clonotype was picked up many times. This chain joins TRBV12-3 or TRBV12-4 and TRBJ2-2, with 9 bases fitting TRBD1. The CDR3 spans 16 residues. Germline trimming cut 6 bases from V and 5 bases from J; bases unmatched to any gene: 10. The CDR3 DNA follows: TGTGCCAGCAGCAGACAATTAGGACAGGGGACCGGGGAGCTGTTTTTT. It codes for CASSRQLGQGTGELFF.

The rearrangement uses TRBV5-1 and TRBJ2-7; TRBD1 matches 8 bases. Germline CDR1 and CDR2: SGHRS and YFSETQ. Trimming at V came to 0 bases and at J to 4 bases, leaving 9 bases not matched to a gene. The CDR3 runs 16 residues. This CDR3 reads CASSLGSGGSTYEQYV. The CDR3 DNA is TGCGCCAGCAGCTTGGGTTCAGGGGGCAGCACTTACGAGCAGTACGTC.

This clonotype was counted a few times. The CDR3 DNA follows: TGTGCCAGTCTGCGTCTAGCCGGGGAGCTGTTTTTT. Translating gives CASLRLAGELFF. J is TRBJ2-2 and V is TRBV7-9; D is unclear. The CDR3 has 12 amino acids. Trimming pared 9 bases from V and 6 bases from J, leaving 11 bases between. Germline V gene lookup returns CDR1 SEHNR and CDR2 FQNEAQ (reference sequence). Combining the CDR3 with reference TRBV7-9 and TRBJ2-2 gives the whole variable domain DTGVSQNPRHKITKRGQNVTFRCDPISEHNRLYWYRQTLGQGPEFLTYFQNEAQLEKSRLLSDRFSAERPKGSFSTLEIQRTEQGDSAMYLCASLRLAGELFFGEGSRLTVL.

Comments on this clonotype: The junction departs from germline at one end; a sequencing error may be responsible. The chain employs TRBV7-9 and TRBJ2-3, with 10 positions matching TRBD2. Per the germline V gene, CDR1 is SEHNR and CDR2 is FQNEAQ (reference sequence). The CDR3 contains 13 residues. The CDR3 spells CASSLRSSGGVPF. CDR3 nucleotide sequence: TGTGCCAGCAGCTTAAGGTCTAGCGGGGGCGTTCCTTTT.

CDR3 loop: CASSPPSSRGVEYV. The CDR3 DNA sequence: TGTGCCAGCAGCCCCCCCTCGTCTCGGGGCGTAGAGTACGTC. The genes are TRBV9 and TRBJ2-7, with D possibly called TRBD1 or TRBD2 (5 bases each). This CDR3 has 14 amino acids. Per the germline V gene, CDR1 is SGDLS and CDR2 is YYNGEE. V lost 4 bases and J 11 bases, leaving 22 bases between the germline ends.

At least ten counts were recorded for this clonotype. The V and J genes are TRBV5-6 and TRBJ2-5, with 7 bases identical to TRBD1. Losses at the gene ends were 3 bases for V and 2 bases for J; bases not matched to a gene: 10. Germline CDR1 is SGHDT and CDR2 is YYEEEE. The CDR3 covers 16 residues. The CDR3 coding sequence is TGTGCCAGCAGCTCACCTCTCCGGGACAGACAAGAGACCCAGTACTTC. Translation gives CASSSPLRDRQETQYF.